Below are 11 T cell receptor beta chains sequenced from a single sample in a study of cytomegalovirus exposure and HLA in healthy donors. PCR involved 60 Vbeta and 13 Jbeta primers. Sequencing was performed with immunoSEQ multiplex PCR; in TCRdb, only in-frame clones are kept and a portion is missing. The profile shows about 180,000 clones, around 75% of them singletons. The specimen was PBMCs. The receptors derive from a male donor in good health and CMV-seronegative.

The chain joins TRBV28 to TRBJ2-7; D is perhaps TRBD1 (5 bases). This CDR3 is 15 amino acids long. The germline V gene has CDR1 MDHEN and CDR2 SYDVKM. Trimming left V 2 bases short and J 0 bases short, with 11 bases between. The DNA of the CDR3 is TGTGCCAGCAGTTTACTGGGGCAGAGCTCCTACGAGCAGTACTTC. Amino acid sequence: CASSLLGQSSYEQYF.

This clone has a handful of counts. This chain uses TRBV7-3 with TRBJ1-1; 8 positions agree with TRBD1. There are 14 residues in the CDR3. Germline CDR1 and CDR2: SGHTA and FQGTGA. The V gene end was trimmed by 5 bases and the J gene end by 3 bases; junction bases not matched to a gene: 5. This CDR3 is CASSPGGRDTEAFF. The CDR3 DNA sequence: TGTGCCAGCAGCCCAGGGGGCAGGGACACTGAAGCTTTCTTT.

The chain links TRBV27 to TRBJ1-5; perhaps TRBD1 as D (6 bases). V lost 5 bases and J lost 3, with 20 bases in between. The CDR3 runs 17 residues. Germline assignment: CDR1 MNHEY and CDR2 SMNVEV (reference sequence). For the CDR3, the DNA is TGTGCCAGCAGTGCCATTAGGGGTGGACAGCTCAATCAGCCCCAGCATTTT. This sequence encodes CASSAIRGGQLNQPQHF.

The rearrangement uses TRBV19 and TRBJ1-5; 8 nucleotides align to TRBD1. The CDR3 is made up of 13 amino acids. V lost 9 bases and J lost 6; bases outside the gene matches: 7. CDR1 LNHDA and CDR2 SQIVND come from the germline V gene (reference sequence). The CDR3 loop reads CASTTGAPQPQHF. CDR3 DNA: TGTGCCAGCACGACAGGGGCCCCTCAGCCCCAGCATTTT.

The genes are TRBV4-1 and TRBJ1-5, with 9 bases lining up with TRBD1. The CDR3 spans 15 residues. CDR1 is MGHRA, CDR2 YSYEKL, per germline. V lost 0 bases to trimming and J lost 7 bases; unmatched junction nucleotides: 4. In nucleotides, the CDR3 is TGCGCCAGCAGCCAAGAGGGACAGGGAATCCAGCCCCAGCATTTT. This sequence encodes CASSQEGQGIQPQHF.

The gene calls are TRBV7-3 and TRBJ2-1, with 8 bases aligning to TRBD1. CDR1 and CDR2 (germline): SGHTA, FQGTGA. This CDR3 has 15 amino acids. V shed 3 bases and J 0 bases; nucleotides not matched to a gene: 1. CDR3 DNA: TGTGCCAGCAGCTTCCAGGGGGCCTCCTACAATGAGCAGTTCTTC. Translation gives CASSFQGASYNEQFF.

The V and J genes are TRBV4-2 and TRBJ2-7; 8 bases line up with TRBD2. Trimming cost V 0 bases and J 2 bases; bases outside gene matches: 9. This CDR3 has 17 amino acids. Germline CDR1 is LGHNA and CDR2 is YNFKEQ. The CDR3 sequence: CASSQDWNLLAAYEQYF. In nucleotides, the CDR3 is TGTGCCAGCAGCCAAGACTGGAACCTACTAGCGGCCTACGAGCAGTACTTC.

This clone has a handful of counts. The chain carries TRBV28 and TRBJ2-1, with 14 bases aligning to TRBD2. There are 16 residues in the CDR3. The V gene end was trimmed by 4 bases and the J gene end by 7 bases; junction bases not matched to a gene: 6. Germline loops: CDR1 MDHEN, CDR2 SYDVKM. DNA for the CDR3: TGTGCCAGCAGTTCCCCGGGACTAGCGGGAGTAAATGAGCAGTTCTTC. It codes for CASSSPGLAGVNEQFF.

This clone was seen a handful of times. CDR3 bases: TGTGCCTGGACGGGGGGGCGGGGTACTGAAGCTTTCTTT. Its translation is CAWTGGRGTEAFF. This chain joins TRBV30 and TRBJ1-1; D perhaps matches TRBD1 (6 bases). Trimming took 4 bases from V and 5 from J, leaving 14 bases between them. Germline assignment: CDR1 GTSNPN and CDR2 SVGIG (reference sequence). This CDR3 comprises 13 residues.

This clone was counted once. V gene TRBV28 combines with J gene TRBJ2-5, with D possibly matching TRBD2 (6 bases). Germline V CDR1 and CDR2: MDHEN, SYDVKM. The CDR3 sequence is 14 residues long. V lost 3 bases to trimming and J lost 5 bases, with 13 bases between them. The CDR3 nucleotides read TGTGCCAGCAGTTTTCCCAGGGAGGTGGAGACCCAGTACTTC. Protein sequence: CASSFPREVETQYF.

The chain links TRBV2 to TRBJ2-1; 8 bases align to TRBD2. The CDR3 is made up of 15 amino acids. From germline, CDR1 is SNHLY and CDR2 FYNNEI. With 10 bases clipped from V and 0 bases from J, the junction kept 8 bases outside the gene matches. The CDR3 spells CANSGGARSYNEQFF. CDR3 bases: TGTGCCAACTCGGGGGGGGCCCGCTCCTACAATGAGCAGTTCTTC.